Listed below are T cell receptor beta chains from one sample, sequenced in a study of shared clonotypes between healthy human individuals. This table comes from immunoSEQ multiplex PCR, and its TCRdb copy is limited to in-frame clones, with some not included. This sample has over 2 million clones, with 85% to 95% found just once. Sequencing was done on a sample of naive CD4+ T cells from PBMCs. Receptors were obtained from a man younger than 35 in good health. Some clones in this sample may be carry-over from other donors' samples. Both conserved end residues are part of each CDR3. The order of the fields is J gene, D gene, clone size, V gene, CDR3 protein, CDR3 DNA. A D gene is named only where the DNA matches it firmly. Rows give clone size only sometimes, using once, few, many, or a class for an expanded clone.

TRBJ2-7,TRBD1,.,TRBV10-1,CASSTGQGGTYEQYF,TGCGCCAGCAGTACAGGACAGGGGGGCACCTACGAGCAGTACTTC
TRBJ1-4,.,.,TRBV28,CASSLTDPNEKLFF,TGTGCCAGCAGTCTGACAGATCCTAATGAAAAACTGTTTTTT
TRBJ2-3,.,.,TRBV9,CASSVARISTDTQYF,TGTGCCAGCAGCGTAGCCAGAATCAGCACAGATACGCAGTATTTT
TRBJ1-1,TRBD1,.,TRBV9,CASSSQGASTEAFF,TGTGCCAGCAGCTCCCAGGGGGCGAGCACTGAAGCTTTCTTT
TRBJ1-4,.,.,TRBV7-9,CASSPRATNEKLFF,TGTGCCAGCAGCCCCAGGGCAACTAATGAAAAACTGTTTTTT
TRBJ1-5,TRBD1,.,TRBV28,CASSPTGGSQPQHF,TGTGCCAGCAGCCCAACAGGGGGCTCTCAGCCCCAGCATTTT
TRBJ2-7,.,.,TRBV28,CASSSPHGESYEQYF,TGTGCCAGCAGTTCACCACACGGGGAGAGCTACGAGCAGTACTTC
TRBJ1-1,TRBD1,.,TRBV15,CATSSDRVYSPEAFF,TGTGCCACCAGCAGCGACAGGGTATACTCTCCTGAAGCTTTCTTT
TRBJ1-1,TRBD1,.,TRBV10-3,CAIRSDRLDTEAFF,TGTGCCATCAGATCGGACAGGTTGGACACTGAAGCTTTCTTT
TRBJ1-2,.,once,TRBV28,CASRPPGTNYGYTF,TGTGCCAGCAGGCCCCCAGGGACTAACTATGGCTACACCTTC
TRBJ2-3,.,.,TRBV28,CASSLYRGDTQYF,TGTGCCAGCAGTTTATACCGGGGGGATACGCAGTATTTT
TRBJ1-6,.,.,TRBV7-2,CASSLVAPRWTPLHF,TGTGCCAGCAGCTTAGTGGCCCCGCGGTGGACACCCCTCCACTTT
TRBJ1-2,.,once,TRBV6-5,CASATANYGYTF,TGTGCCAGCGCAACCGCTAACTATGGCTACACCTTC
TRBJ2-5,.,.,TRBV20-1,CSARRQETQYF,TGCAGTGCTCGCAGGCAAGAGACCCAGTACTTC
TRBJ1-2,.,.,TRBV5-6,CASRLRRDGYGYTF,TGTGCCAGCAGGCTCAGGAGGGATGGGTATGGCTACACCTTC
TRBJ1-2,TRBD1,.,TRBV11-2,CASSPGGGYGYTF,TGTGCCAGCAGCCCAGGGGGGGGGTATGGCTACACCTTC
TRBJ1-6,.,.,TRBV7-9,CASSLRDGGYNSPLHF,TGTGCCAGCAGCCTACGGGACGGGGGCTATAATTCACCCCTCCACTTT
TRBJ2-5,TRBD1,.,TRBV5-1,CASSLVPGGQETQYF,TGCGCCAGCAGCTTGGTGCCAGGGGGCCAAGAGACCCAGTACTTC
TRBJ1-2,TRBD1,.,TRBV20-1,CSDPDREVYTF,TGCAGTGACCCGGACAGGGAAGTCTACACCTTC
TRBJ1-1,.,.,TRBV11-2,CASSLGVLQNTEAFF,TGTGCCAGCAGCTTAGGGGTGCTGCAGAACACTGAAGCTTTCTTT
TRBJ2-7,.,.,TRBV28,CASSFAGINYEQYF,TGTGCCAGCAGTTTCGCGGGAATAAACTACGAGCAGTACTTC
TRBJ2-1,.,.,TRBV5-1,CASSLPLAFNEQFF,TGCGCCAGCAGCTTGCCCTTAGCCTTCAATGAGCAGTTCTTC